Listed below are T cell receptor beta chains from one sample, sequenced in a study of cytomegalovirus exposure and HLA in healthy donors. Libraries were prepared by immunoSEQ multiplex PCR; TCRdb keeps only in-frame clonotypes and omits some of them. This table has 100,000 to 150,000 clones, about 80% appearing once. Sequencing was done on a sample of PBMCs. These receptors were taken from a young man in good health and CMV-seropositive. Both conserved end residues are part of each CDR3. The D gene is left open where the match is weak. Clone size is given for some rows only: seen once, a few or many times, or a class if the clone is expanded.

v_call,d_call,j_call,clone_size,cdr3_length,cdr3_nt,cdr3_aa
TRBV9,.,TRBJ2-3,.,16,TGTGCCAGCAACGTAGGCTGGGGGCCGTACACAGATACGCAGTATTTT,CASNVGWGPYTDTQYF
TRBV29-1,TRBD1,TRBJ1-2,.,12,TGCAGCGTACCGACAGGGGGCGATGGCTACACCTTC,CSVPTGGDGYTF
TRBV5-1,.,TRBJ1-5,.,16,TGCGCCAGCAGCTTGGGTACGGGAATTGGCAATCAGCCCCAGCATTTT,CASSLGTGIGNQPQHF
TRBV4-1,.,TRBJ2-7,.,11,TGCGCCAGCCAAGCGGGCAACGAGCAGTACTTC,CASQAGNEQYF
TRBV5-6,.,TRBJ2-7,.,15,TGTGCCAGCAGCCCTGTCCCGGGACAACTCCTGCAGCAGTACTTC,CASSPVPGQLLQQYF
TRBV9,TRBD2,TRBJ2-3,few,20,TGTGCCAGCAGCGTAGGAGCTAGCGGGAGAGGGGAGGGGAGCACAGATACGCAGTATTTT,CASSVGASGRGEGSTDTQYF
TRBV19,.,TRBJ1-5,.,18,TGTGCCAGTAGTATAGTCTTCTATTCGGGAAAGTGGAATCAGCCCCAGCATTTT,CASSIVFYSGKWNQPQHF
TRBV11-2,TRBD2,TRBJ2-3,.,16,TGTGCCAGCAGCCCGGTGACTAGCGGGATCACAGATACGCAGTATTTT,CASSPVTSGITDTQYF
TRBV19,.,TRBJ2-3,.,18,TGTGCCAGTAGTATCGGCAGGGGCGGAGGTGTTAGCACAGATACGCAGTATTTT,CASSIGRGGGVSTDTQYF
TRBV10-3,TRBD1,TRBJ2-7,.,13,TGTGCCAGCGACCCGGGACAGGGGCACGAGCAGTACTTC,CASDPGQGHEQYF
TRBV4-1,.,TRBJ1-5,.,15,TGCGCCAGCAGCCAAGATCCGGGAGGCCTGCAGCCCCAGCATTTT,CASSQDPGGLQPQHF
TRBV4-2,TRBD1,TRBJ1-2,few,16,TGTGCCAGCAGCCCTAGACCGGGACAGGGAAACTATGGCTACACCTTC,CASSPRPGQGNYGYTF
TRBV5-6,.,TRBJ2-2,once,14,TGTGCCAGCAGCTTGGGACTATTAGCCGGGGAGCTGTTTTTT,CASSLGLLAGELFF
TRBV18,TRBD2,TRBJ2-2,.,17,TGTGCCAGCTCACAAGGACTAGCGGGGAGAACAGGCGGGGAGCTGTTTTTT,CASSQGLAGRTGGELFF
TRBV4-3,TRBD2,TRBJ2-1,.,16,TGCGCCAGCAGCCAAGAATCGAGCGGGAGGTTCAATGAGCAGTTCTTC,CASSQESSGRFNEQFF
TRBV7-9,TRBD1,TRBJ2-7,.,16,TGTGCCAGCAGCTTACCGGGACAGGGACGGGTCTACGAGCAGTACTTC,CASSLPGQGRVYEQYF
TRBV7-2,.,TRBJ1-3,.,16,TGTGCCAGCAGCTATTTATCCAGGGCCTCCGGAAACACCATATATTTT,CASSYLSRASGNTIYF
TRBV29-1,TRBD1,TRBJ2-7,.,13,TGCAGCGTTGAGACAGGGGGTTCCTACGAGCAGTACTTC,CSVETGGSYEQYF
TRBV5-5,.,TRBJ1-2,.,15,TGTGCCAGCACCCCGGGCCCGGGGGGCGGCTATGGCTACACCTTC,CASTPGPGGGYGYTF
TRBV15,TRBD1,TRBJ1-3,once,17,TGTGCCACCAGCAGGGCGGGACAGAGTTGGAGAGGAAACACCATATATTTT,CATSRAGQSWRGNTIYF
TRBV7-8,.,TRBJ2-2,few,18,TGTGCCAGCAGCCCCTCGGGGATGCGTTCGTTGTCCACCGGGGAGCTGTTTTTT,CASSPSGMRSLSTGELFF
TRBV7-8,.,TRBJ2-2,few,15,TGTGCCAGCAGCTCGACTAGTCTGGGCACCGGGGAGCTGTTTTTT,CASSSTSLGTGELFF
TRBV12-5,TRBD2,TRBJ2-5,.,21,TGTGCTAGTGGTTTTGATACAGGGGGCTCCGATAGCGGGAGGGCCCAAGAGACCCAGTACTTC,CASGFDTGGSDSGRAQETQYF
TRBV7-2,TRBD1,TRBJ1-2,.,14,TGTGCCAGCAGCCCACCCGGACAGGGGGGTGGCTACACCTTC,CASSPPGQGGGYTF
TRBV11-3,.,TRBJ2-3,.,18,TGTGCCAGCAGCTTAGGCGGTCCGTTCGCCAGTTACACAGATACGCAGTATTTT,CASSLGGPFASYTDTQYF
TRBV7-9,TRBD1,TRBJ2-2,.,15,TGTGCCAGCAGCGCTAGGACAGGGGTTACCGGGGAGCTGTTTTTT,CASSARTGVTGELFF
TRBV6-1,TRBD1,TRBJ2-7,.,15,TGTGCCAGCAGTGACCGGGGACAGACGACCTACGAGCAGTACTTC,CASSDRGQTTYEQYF